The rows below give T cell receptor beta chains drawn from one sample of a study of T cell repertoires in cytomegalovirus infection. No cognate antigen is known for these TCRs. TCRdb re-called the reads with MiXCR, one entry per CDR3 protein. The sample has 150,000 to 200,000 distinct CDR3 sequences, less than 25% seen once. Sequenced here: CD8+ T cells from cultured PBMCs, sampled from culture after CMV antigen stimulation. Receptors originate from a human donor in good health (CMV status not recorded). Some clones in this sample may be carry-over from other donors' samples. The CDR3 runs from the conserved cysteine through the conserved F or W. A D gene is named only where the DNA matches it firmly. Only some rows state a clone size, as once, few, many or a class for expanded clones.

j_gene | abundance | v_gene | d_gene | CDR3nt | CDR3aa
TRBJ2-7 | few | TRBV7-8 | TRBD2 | TGTGCCAGCAGCACTCGACTAGCGGGGACCTACGAGCAGTACTTC | CASSTRLAGTYEQYF
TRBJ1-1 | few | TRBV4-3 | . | TGCGCCAGCAGCCCGTCCGTGCTGAACACTGAAGCTTTCTTT | CASSPSVLNTEAFF
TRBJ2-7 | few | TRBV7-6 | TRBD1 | TGTGCCAGCAGCTCAGGGACAGGCTCCGAGCAGTACTTC | CASSSGTGSEQYF
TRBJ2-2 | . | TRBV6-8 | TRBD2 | TGTGCCAGCAGTTACACGGGGGGATTCGGGGAGCTGTTTTTT | CASSYTGGFGELFF
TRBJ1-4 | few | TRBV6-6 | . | TGTGCCAGCATCACGACCCCACTATCAACTAATGAAAAACTGTTTTTT | CASITTPLSTNEKLFF
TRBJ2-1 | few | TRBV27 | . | TGTGCCAGCAGTGCCTCAGTCAATGAGCAGTTCTTC | CASSASVNEQFF
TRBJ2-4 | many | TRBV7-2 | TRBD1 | TGTGCCAGCAGCTTAAGACAGGGGCTAGGTGGCATTCAGTACTTC | CASSLRQGLGGIQYF
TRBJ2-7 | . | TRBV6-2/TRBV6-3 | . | TGTGCCAGCAGTTACGGCAGACACTACGAGCAGTACTTC | CASSYGRHYEQYF
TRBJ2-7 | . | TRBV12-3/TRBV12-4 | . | TGTGCCAGCAGTTTAGCGGTCGAGCAGTACTTC | CASSLAVEQYF
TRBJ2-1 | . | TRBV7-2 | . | TGTGCCAGCAGCTCTTTGGCGGACTACAATGAGCAGTTCTTC | CASSSLADYNEQFF
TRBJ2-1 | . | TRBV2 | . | TGTGCCAGCAGTGACGTGCAGGGGAGGACCTACAATGAGCAGTTCTTC | CASSDVQGRTYNEQFF
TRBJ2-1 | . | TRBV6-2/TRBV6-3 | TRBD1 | TGTGCCAGCAGTTACTTAGGGACAGGGCAGTTCTTC | CASSYLGTGQFF
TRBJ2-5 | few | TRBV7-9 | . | TGTGCCAGCAGCTCTAATAGGGAAGAGACCCAGTACTTC | CASSSNREETQYF
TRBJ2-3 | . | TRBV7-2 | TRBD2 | TGTGCCAGCAGCTTAGAGTTCGGACTAGCGGGGGGCCCCAGCACAGATACGCAGTATTTT | CASSLEFGLAGGPSTDTQYF
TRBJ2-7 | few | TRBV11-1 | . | TGTGCCAGCAGCTTAGGGGGGAGGACCTACGAGCAGTACTTC | CASSLGGRTYEQYF
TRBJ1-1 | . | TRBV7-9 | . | TGTGCCAGCAGAGGGGAAATGAACACTGAAGCTTTCTTT | CASRGEMNTEAFF
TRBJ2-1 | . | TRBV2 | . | TGTGCCAGCAGGGGAAACAATGAGCAGTTCTTC | CASRGNNEQFF
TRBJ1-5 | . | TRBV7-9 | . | TGTGCCAGCAGCTTAGGTGGCATCCGGCAGCCCCAGCATTTT | CASSLGGIRQPQHF
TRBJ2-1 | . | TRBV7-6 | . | TGTGCCAGCAGCCCAGAAGACTACAATGAGCAGTTCTTC | CASSPEDYNEQFF
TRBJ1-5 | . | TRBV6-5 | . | TGTGCCAGCGGGGGGGGTCAGCCCCAGCATTTT | CASGGGQPQHF
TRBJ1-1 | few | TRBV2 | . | TGTGCCAGCCTTCGAGGGGCTCTCGTAAACACTGAAGCTTTCTTT | CASLRGALVNTEAFF
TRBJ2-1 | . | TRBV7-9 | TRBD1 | TGTGCCAGCAGTTTGGGACAGCAAAAACTCCACAATGAGCAGTTCTTC | CASSLGQQKLHNEQFF
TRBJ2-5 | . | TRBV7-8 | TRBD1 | TGTGCCAGCAGCTTTGCCCCCGACAGGGGTCCCAAAGAGACCCAGTACTTC | CASSFAPDRGPKETQYF
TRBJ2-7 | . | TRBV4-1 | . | TGCGCCAGCAGCCAAGACGAACTTGTTAGCTCCTACGAGCAGTACTTC | CASSQDELVSSYEQYF
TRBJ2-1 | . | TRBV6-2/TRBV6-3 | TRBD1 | TGTGCCAGCGAAGGACAGGGGTGGATAAATGAGCAGTTCTTC | CASEGQGWINEQFF
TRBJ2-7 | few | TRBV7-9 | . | TGTGCCAGCAGCTTATTGCAGGGAAGAACCTACGAGCAGTACTTC | CASSLLQGRTYEQYF
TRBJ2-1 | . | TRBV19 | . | TGTGCCAGTAGTACCGATCCGGGGAGCTCCTACAATGAGCAGTTCTTC | CASSTDPGSSYNEQFF
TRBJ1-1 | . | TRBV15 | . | TGTGCCACCAGCAGTCGACTCGACACTGAAGCTTTCTTT | CATSSRLDTEAFF
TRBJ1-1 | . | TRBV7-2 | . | TGTGCCAGCAGCTGGATTAACACTGAAGCTTTCTTT | CASSWINTEAFF